Listed here are 7 T cell receptor beta chains from one sample, sequenced in a study of cytomegalovirus exposure and HLA in healthy donors. PCR used 60 Vbeta primers and 13 Jbeta primers. This table comes from immunoSEQ multiplex PCR, and its TCRdb copy is limited to in-frame clones, with some not included. The repertoire holds 130,000 or so clones, with approximately 84% as singletons. Sequencing was carried out using PBMCs. Receptors were obtained from a woman aged 18-35 years in good health and CMV-seronegative.

The rearrangement joins TRBV29-1 to TRBJ1-1, with 7 bases fitting TRBD1. CDR3 size: 14 residues. Per the germline V gene, CDR1 is SQVTM and CDR2 is ANQGSEA. After removal of 8 bases from V and 4 bases from J, the junction contained 13 bases not matched to a gene. CDR3 loop: CSTSEDRWTTEAFF. CDR3 sequence (DNA): TGCAGCACTTCCGAGGACAGGTGGACCACTGAAGCTTTCTTT.

The chain joins TRBV6-4 to TRBJ1-1; D ambiguous. Trimming cost V 3 bases and J 1 base, with 15 bases left between them. This CDR3 region has 16 residues. Germline V CDR1 and CDR2: MRHNA, SNTAGT. The CDR3, as DNA: TGTGCCAGCAGTGAAGATTTTGGTGAGGGGAACACTGAAGCTTTCTTT. Translation: CASSEDFGEGNTEAFF.

This chain uses TRBV23-1 with TRBJ1-1; D is undetermined. TRBV23-1 carries the ORF label, with uncertain function. With 0 bases removed from V and 0 bases from J, the gap between germline ends came to 8 bases. The length of the CDR3 is 15 residues. For the CDR3, the DNA is TGCGCCAGCAGTCAATCGAGAACCATGAACACTGAAGCTTTCTTT. It translates to CASSQSRTMNTEAFF.

V and J are TRBV5-4 and TRBJ1-1; TRBD1 is a possible D gene (5 bases). CDR3 length: 14 amino acids. CDR1 is SGHNT and CDR2 is YYREEE in the germline V gene (reference sequence). V dropped 0 bases and J dropped 3 bases, with 9 bases sitting between them. CDR3 sequence: CASSLGSGDTEAFF. In nucleotides, the CDR3 is TGTGCCAGCAGCTTGGGGTCGGGGGACACTGAAGCTTTCTTT.

The chain has TRBV11-2 and TRBJ2-7, with D perhaps TRBD1 (6 bases). The germline V gene has CDR1 SGHAT and CDR2 FQNNGV. The CDR3 totals 17 residues. The V gene lost 1 base and the J gene lost 2 bases, with 18 bases spanning the gap. The CDR3 region is CASSLGAGVAWAYEQYF. The CDR3 coding sequence is TGTGCCAGCAGCTTAGGTGCAGGGGTTGCATGGGCCTACGAGCAGTACTTC.

This clone came up a few times. The V and J genes are TRBV6-5 and TRBJ2-1; D is undetermined. This CDR3 is 13 amino acids long. Germline V CDR1 and CDR2: MNHEY, SVGAGI. V lost 2 bases and J lost 8, with 10 bases in between. The CDR3 sequence: CASSYPSSHEQFF. CDR3 sequence (DNA): TGTGCCAGCAGTTACCCTAGTAGCCATGAGCAGTTCTTC.

V gene TRBV20-1 combines with J gene TRBJ1-1, with D unresolved. V lost 3 bases, J lost 8 bases, and 10 bases lay in between. The CDR3 loop spans 11 amino acids. Germline values: CDR1 DFQATT, CDR2 SNEGSKA (reference sequence). CDR3 in amino acids: CSASQEREAFF. DNA of the CDR3: TGCAGTGCTAGTCAGGAGCGGGAAGCTTTCTTT.